This T cell receptor beta chain emerged from a study of blood T cell repertoires in COVID-19. Losses at the gene ends were 2 bases for V and 6 bases for J; bases not matched to a gene: 11. CDR3 length: 17 residues. Germline V gene sequence: CDR1 SGHAT, CDR2 FQNNGV. Authors' processing steps: Amplified reference gene primers provided the basis for estimating nucleated cell counts. The assay was immunoSEQ multiplex PCR, and TCRdb's table has in-frame clones only and misses some. The DNA was the basis for D and trimming; V, J and clone size are from that table. Here the sample spans roughly 200,000 clones, 65% to 85% being singletons.

This chain connects TRBV11-2 to TRBJ2-3, with 10 bases lining up with TRBD2. This receptor was obtained from a woman older than 75 with acute or convalescent COVID-19. The source material was peripheral blood. CDR3: CASSLRTRGSGGDTQYF. CDR3 bases: TGTGCCAGCAGCTTAAGGACGCGCGGTAGCGGGGGGGATACGCAGTATTTT. The full variable domain, with the rest looked up from reference TRBV11-2 and TRBJ2-3, is EAGVAQSPRYKIIEKRQSVAFWCNPISGHATLYWYQQILGQGPKLLIQFQNNGVVDDSQLPKDRFSAERLKGVDSTLKIQPAKLEDSAVYLCASSLRTRGSGGDTQYFGPGTRLTVL.